The rows below give T cell receptor beta chains drawn from one sample of a study of vaccination and CD4 T cells after COVID-19. TCRdb re-derived calls from the PCR reads in MiXCR, one entry per CDR3 protein. The sample comprises thousands of distinct CDR3 sequences, 21% of which are singletons, and around 20% rests with the top ten. No antigen has been identified for these receptors. The sample was CD4+ T cells from blood, cultured in vitro. The origin of the receptors is a human donor who had recovered from COVID-19. The CDR3 runs from the conserved cysteine through the conserved F or W. A D gene is named only where the DNA matches it firmly. Expanded clones are given a class, and other clones once, few, many or no size at all.

medium-sized	TRBV20-1	TRBJ2-1	-	TGCAGTGCTAGAAGACAGGAGGGTGAGCAGTTCTTC	CSARRQEGEQFF
medium-sized	TRBV11-3	TRBJ2-5	TRBD1	TGTGCCAGCAGCCGTCCGGGACAGGGAGGAGAGACCCAGTACTTC	CASSRPGQGGETQYF
-	TRBV9	TRBJ1-2	TRBD1	TGTGCCAGCAGCGTAGGGGGTCCAGGGGGCGTAAATGGCTACACCTTC	CASSVGGPGGVNGYTF
medium-sized	TRBV11-2	TRBJ1-5	-	TGTGCCAGCAGCTTAGATCGGGGAAGTCAGCCCCAGCATTTT	CASSLDRGSQPQHF
-	TRBV10-3	TRBJ2-3	TRBD2	TGTGCCATCAGCGGGACTAGCGGGGGGGATACGCAGTATTTT	CAISGTSGGDTQYF
few	TRBV6-1	TRBJ1-5	-	TGTGCCAGCAGCCCGAACAGGGTGAGGCAGCCCCAGCATTTT	CASSPNRVRQPQHF
few	TRBV9	TRBJ2-1	TRBD2	TGTGCCAGCAGCGTAATTGCGGGGGGGACCTACAATGAGCAGTTCTTC	CASSVIAGGTYNEQFF
-	TRBV30	TRBJ1-2	-	TGTGCCTGGGTCTTGGAGGGGCGCGGGACCTATGGCTACACCTTC	CAWVLEGRGTYGYTF
few	TRBV19	TRBJ1-6	-	TGTGCCAGTTTACCGGGGCCAAATTCACCCCTCCACTTT	CASLPGPNSPLHF
-	TRBV7-8	TRBJ2-5	-	TGTGCCAGCGGGGAGACCCAGTACTTC	CASGETQYF
-	TRBV10-3	TRBJ1-4	-	TGTGCCATCAGTGACCCCGAAGGAAATGAAAAACTGTTTTTT	CAISDPEGNEKLFF
-	TRBV25-1	TRBJ1-3	TRBD1	TGTGCCAGCAGTGTGGCAGGGGGCGGAAACACCATATATTTT	CASSVAGGGNTIYF
-	TRBV12-3/TRBV12-4	TRBJ1-2	-	TGTGCCAGCAGTTCGAGGTATGGCTACACCTTC	CASSSRYGYTF
few	TRBV6-1	TRBJ2-4	-	TGTGCCAGCAGTGCCCGACAGTCCTTGGGGAAAAACATTCAGTACTTC	CASSARQSLGKNIQYF
few	TRBV20-1	TRBJ2-7	-	TGCAGTGCTCAGACTAGTTCGGGAGAGGAGCAGTACTTC	CSAQTSSGEEQYF
-	TRBV3-1	TRBJ2-7	TRBD2	TGTGCCAGCAGCCCAGCGGGGGGCGGCTACGAGCAGTACTTC	CASSPAGGGYEQYF
medium-sized	TRBV6-1	TRBJ2-5	-	TGTGCCAGCAGTGAAGGATCGACTAGGTCAGAGACCCAGTACTTC	CASSEGSTRSETQYF
-	TRBV12-3/TRBV12-4	TRBJ1-1	TRBD1	TGTGCCAGCAGTTTACAGGGGGCCTGGACTGAAGCTTTCTTT	CASSLQGAWTEAFF
few	TRBV25-1	TRBJ1-3	-	TGTGCCAGCAGTGAAGTATCATCCGGCGCCAGGGGTGGAAACACCATATATTTT	CASSEVSSGARGGNTIYF
few	TRBV18	TRBJ1-2	-	TGTGCCAGCTCACCGGGGGCGAACTATGGCTACACCTTC	CASSPGANYGYTF
few	TRBV6-1	TRBJ2-4	-	TGTGCCAGCAGTGAAAGGGGCGAGGGCAAAAACATTCAGTACTTC	CASSERGEGKNIQYF
-	TRBV30	TRBJ1-6	-	TGTGCCTGGAGCGAGGGTAATTCACCCCTCCACTTT	CAWSEGNSPLHF
-	TRBV7-9	TRBJ1-1	-	TGTGCCAGCAGCTTAACACCAGCGGCTGAAGCTTTCTTT	CASSLTPAAEAFF
-	TRBV12-3/TRBV12-4	TRBJ1-6	-	TGTGCCAGCAGTTCGCGGAGTTCCTATAATTCACCCCTCCACTTT	CASSSRSSYNSPLHF
-	TRBV18	TRBJ2-7	-	TGTGCCAGCTCCCCCGGGGAGGACGAGCAGTACTTC	CASSPGEDEQYF
-	TRBV19	TRBJ1-1	-	TGTGCCAGTAGTATAGGCCGCCCCGGGACGCTGAACACTGAAGCTTTCTTT	CASSIGRPGTLNTEAFF
-	TRBV12-3/TRBV12-4	TRBJ2-7	-	TGTGCCAGCAGTTGGGGGGCAAAGGACGGCGAGCAGTACTTC	CASSWGAKDGEQYF
-	TRBV6-5	TRBJ1-2	TRBD1	TGTGCCAGCAGTTCCAGACAGGGTTATGGTGTTGGCTACACCTTC	CASSSRQGYGVGYTF
-	TRBV2	TRBJ2-1	TRBD2	TGTGCCAGCAGTGACTTAGGCGGACTAGGGCTGATCAATGAGCAGTTCTTC	CASSDLGGLGLINEQFF
-	TRBV19	TRBJ2-3	TRBD2	TGTGCCAGTAGTATCTCTAGCGGGCCCACAGATACGCAGTATTTT	CASSISSGPTDTQYF
-	TRBV3-1	TRBJ2-2	-	TGTGCCAGCAGCCCTCTGGACACCGGGGAGCTGTTTTTT	CASSPLDTGELFF
-	TRBV11-2	TRBJ2-7	-	TGTGCCAGCAGCTTAGATAACAGGGCCCACGAGCAGTACTTC	CASSLDNRAHEQYF